Following are 13 T cell receptor beta chains from one sample sequenced in a study of T cell responses to AZD1222 COVID-19 vaccine. TCRdb keeps only in-frame clones here, not all; method: immunoSEQ multiplex PCR. The repertoire consists of 13,000 to 15,000 clones, with under 85% occurring once and the leading ten covering around 39%. The sequencing here drew on peripheral blood, taken 28 days after the second AZD1222 dose. These receptors came from an adult who received the AZD1222 COVID-19 vaccine.

This sequence joins TRBV2 and TRBJ2-7, with 7 bases fitting TRBD1. Germline V gives CDR1 SNHLY, CDR2 FYNNEI. The CDR3 is made up of 15 amino acids. J lost 5 bases, V lost 5 bases, and 12 bases had no gene match. CDR3 in amino acids: CASSYLAGGYDEQYF. The CDR3 bases are TGTGCCAGCAGTTACCTTGCAGGGGGATACGACGAGCAGTACTTC.

The gene calls are TRBV29-1 and TRBJ1-1; TRBD1 agrees at 7 bases. This CDR3 has 15 amino acids. After removal of 7 bases from V and 1 base from J, the junction contained 12 bases not matched to a gene. The germline CDR1 and CDR2 sequences are SQVTM and ANQGSEA. The CDR3 loop reads CSASSGQWGNTEAFF. DNA of the CDR3: TGCAGCGCATCCTCGGGACAGTGGGGGAACACTGAAGCTTTCTTT.

J is TRBJ2-1 and V is TRBV27, with a tentative D call TRBD2 (6 bases). The CDR3 consists of 15 residues. The germline CDR1 and CDR2 sequences are MNHEY and SMNVEV (reference sequence). V lost 4 bases and J 0 bases, leaving 10 bases between the germline ends. The DNA of the CDR3 is TGTGCCAGCAGTTCGTGGGGGGACTCCTACAATGAGCAGTTCTTC. Translation: CASSSWGDSYNEQFF.

This chain uses TRBV15 with TRBJ2-5; TRBD2 might be the D (6 bases). Trimming took 1 base from V and 5 from J, leaving 17 bases between them. This CDR3 comprises 16 residues. Germline V gives CDR1 LNHNV, CDR2 YYDKDF (reference sequence). The CDR3 protein is CATSRGRRAGTETQYF. The CDR3 nucleotides are TGTGCCACCAGCAGAGGAAGGCGCGCGGGAACCGAGACCCAGTACTTC.

The V gene is TRBV3-1 (or the pseudogene TRBV3-2), the J gene TRBJ2-6; D gene ambiguous. From germline, CDR1 is LGHDT and CDR2 YNNKEL (reference sequence). V lost 1 base, J lost 1 base, and 5 bases lay in between. The CDR3 loop spans 15 amino acids. The CDR3 reads CASSQGRSGANVLTF. Here the CDR3 DNA reads TGTGCCAGCAGCCAAGGAAGGTCTGGGGCCAACGTCCTGACTTTC.

The chain carries TRBV7-3 and TRBJ1-2; D is unresolved. Deletions cut 2 bases from V and 2 bases from J, with 6 bases between. The CDR3 sequence is 13 residues long. Looked up from germline, CDR1 is SGHTA and CDR2 is FQGTGA. CDR3: CASSLGQNYGYTF. CDR3 sequence (DNA): TGTGCCAGCAGCTTAGGTCAGAACTATGGCTACACCTTC.

The V and J genes are TRBV18 and TRBJ2-1; the match to TRBD1 covers 7 bases. This CDR3 has 15 amino acids. CDR1 is KGHSH and CDR2 is LQKENI in the germline V gene. Trimming cost V 3 bases and J 5 bases; bases outside gene matches: 7. The DNA for the CDR3 is TGTGCCAGCTCACCCGGACAGGCCAGTGACAATGAGCAGTTCTTC. As protein: CASSPGQASDNEQFF. Supplemented by reference TRBV18 and TRBJ2-1, the full variable domain reads NAGVMQNPRHLVRRRGQEARLRCSPMKGHSHVYWYRQLPEEGLKFMVYLQKENIIDESGMPKERFSAEFPKEGPSILRIQQVVRGDSAAYFCASSPGQASDNEQFFGPGTRLTVL.

The chain carries TRBV10-2 and TRBJ1-2; D not certain. Trimming stripped 0 bases from V and 7 bases from J, with 9 bases between. CDR3 length: 13 amino acids. CDR1 and CDR2 from the germline V gene are WSHSY and SAAADI. This chain's CDR3 is CASSESGGFGYTF. The CDR3 DNA reads TGCGCCAGCAGTGAGTCGGGAGGGTTTGGCTACACCTTC.

V is TRBV9 and J is TRBJ2-1, with no clear D. The CDR3 runs to 14 residues. The germline V gene encodes CDR1 SGDLS and CDR2 YYNGEE. V was trimmed by 0 bases and J by 4 bases, leaving 8 bases between them. CDR3 loop: CASSVASRYNEQFF. The CDR3 DNA follows: TGTGCCAGCAGCGTAGCCTCCCGTTACAATGAGCAGTTCTTC. Full variable domain (remainder filled in from reference TRBV9 and TRBJ2-1): DSGVTQTPKHLITATGQRVTLRCSPRSGDLSVYWYQQSLDQGLQFLIQYYNGEERAKGNILERFSAQQFPDLHSELNLSSLELGDSALYFCASSVASRYNEQFFGPGTRLTVL.

The chain links TRBV30 to TRBJ1-1; TRBD1 might be the D (6 bases). Between the trimmed V and J ends, which lost 2 bases and 8 bases, there was a span of 15 bases. Germline V lookup: CDR1 GTSNPN, CDR2 SVGIG (reference sequence). The CDR3 is made up of 13 amino acids. CDR3 protein: CAWSTFGQSEAFF. CDR3 in DNA: TGTGCCTGGAGTACCTTCGGACAGAGCGAAGCTTTCTTT.

CDR3 bases: TGTGCCAGCAGTTACAGGGCGGAGGGGGGAGAGACCCAGTACTTC. Translated, it gives CASSYRAEGGETQYF. The gene calls are TRBV6-6 and TRBJ2-5; D is tentatively TRBD1 or TRBD2 (6 bases each). Germline CDR1 and CDR2: MNHNY and SVGAGI (reference sequence). CDR3 length: 15 residues. Trimming left V 2 bases short and J 4 bases short, with 14 bases between.

The chain joins TRBV7-3 to TRBJ2-1, with 12 bases that match TRBD2. CDR1 is SGHTA and CDR2 is FQGTGA in the germline V gene. V dropped 3 bases and J dropped 5; count of bases not matched to a gene: 8. This CDR3 contains 17 residues. The CDR3 is CASSFYTRLAGDNEQFF. The CDR3 bases are TGTGCCAGCAGCTTTTACACTCGACTAGCGGGAGACAATGAGCAGTTCTTC.

The table lists this clone with a few counts. This chain joins TRBV6-1 and TRBJ1-5; D perhaps matches TRBD1 (5 bases). CDR1 and CDR2 from the germline V gene are MNHNS and SASEGT. Deletions cut 7 bases from V and 3 bases from J, with 13 bases between. The CDR3 runs 14 residues. The CDR3 region has the DNA TGTGCCAGCACCTTCCCAGGGAACAATCAGCCCCAGCATTTT. Translating gives CASTFPGNNQPQHF.